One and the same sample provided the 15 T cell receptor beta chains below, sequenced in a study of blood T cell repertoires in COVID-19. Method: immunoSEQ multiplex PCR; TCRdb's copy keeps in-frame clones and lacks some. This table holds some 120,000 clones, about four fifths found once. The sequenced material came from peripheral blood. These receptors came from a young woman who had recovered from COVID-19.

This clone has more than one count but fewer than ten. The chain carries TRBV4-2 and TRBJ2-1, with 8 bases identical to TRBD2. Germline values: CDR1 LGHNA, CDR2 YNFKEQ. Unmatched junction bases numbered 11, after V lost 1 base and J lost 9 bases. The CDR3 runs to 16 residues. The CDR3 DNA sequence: TGTGCCAGCAGCCAAGTAGGCAGCGGGAGTAATGGTGAGCAGTTCTTC. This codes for CASSQVGSGSNGEQFF.

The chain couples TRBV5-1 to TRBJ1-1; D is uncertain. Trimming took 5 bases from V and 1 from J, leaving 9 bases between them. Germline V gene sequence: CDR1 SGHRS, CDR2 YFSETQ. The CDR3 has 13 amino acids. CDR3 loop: CASSFRGNTEAFF. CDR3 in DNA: TGCGCCAGCAGTTTCAGAGGGAACACTGAAGCTTTCTTT.

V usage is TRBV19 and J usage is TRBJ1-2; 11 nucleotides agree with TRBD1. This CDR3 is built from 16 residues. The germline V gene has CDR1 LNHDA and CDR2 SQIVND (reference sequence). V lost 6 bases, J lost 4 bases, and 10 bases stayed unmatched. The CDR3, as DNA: TGTGCCAGTAGAGTCGGACAGGGGGCTGAAACCTATGGCTACACCTTC. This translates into CASRVGQGAETYGYTF.

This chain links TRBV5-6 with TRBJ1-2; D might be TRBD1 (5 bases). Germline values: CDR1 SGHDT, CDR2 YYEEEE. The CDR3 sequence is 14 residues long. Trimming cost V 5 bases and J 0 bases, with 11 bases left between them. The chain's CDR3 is CASRMDTSNYGYTF. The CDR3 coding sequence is TGTGCCAGCAGGATGGACACCTCTAACTATGGCTACACCTTC. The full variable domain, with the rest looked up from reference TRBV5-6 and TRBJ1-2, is DAGVTQSPTHLIKTRGQQVTLRCSPKSGHDTVSWYQQALGQGPQFIFQYYEEEERQRGNFPDRFSGHQFPNYSSELNVNALLLGDSALYLCASRMDTSNYGYTFGSGTRLTVV.

DNA for the CDR3: TGTGCCAGCAGCTTAGGAGGGGGCAGCCCCACAGATACGCAGTATTTT. This translates into CASSLGGGSPTDTQYF. The V gene is TRBV11-1, the J gene TRBJ2-3; 7 bases are shared with TRBD1. CDR1 is SGHAT and CDR2 is FQDESV in the germline V gene (reference sequence). The CDR3 has 16 amino acids. After removal of 1 base from V and 2 bases from J, the junction contained 6 bases not matched to a gene.

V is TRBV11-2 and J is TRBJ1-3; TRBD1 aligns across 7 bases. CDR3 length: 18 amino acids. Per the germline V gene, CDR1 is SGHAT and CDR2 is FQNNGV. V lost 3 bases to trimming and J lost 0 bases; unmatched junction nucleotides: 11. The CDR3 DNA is TGTGCCAGCAGCTTGTCCGTGCGACAGGGTTTCTCTGGAAACACCATATATTTT. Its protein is CASSLSVRQGFSGNTIYF.

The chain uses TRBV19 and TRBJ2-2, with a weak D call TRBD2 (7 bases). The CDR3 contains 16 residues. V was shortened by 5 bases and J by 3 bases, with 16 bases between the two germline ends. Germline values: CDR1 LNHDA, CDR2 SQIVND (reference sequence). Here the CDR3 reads CASSVLGGLDTGELFF. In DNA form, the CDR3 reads TGTGCCAGTAGTGTACTGGGGGGGCTGGACACCGGGGAGCTGTTTTTT.

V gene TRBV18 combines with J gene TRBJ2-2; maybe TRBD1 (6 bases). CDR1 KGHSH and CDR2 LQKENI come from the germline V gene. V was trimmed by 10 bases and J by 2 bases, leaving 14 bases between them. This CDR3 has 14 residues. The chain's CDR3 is CATASQGNTGELFF. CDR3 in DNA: TGTGCCACGGCTTCACAGGGCAACACCGGGGAGCTGTTTTTT.

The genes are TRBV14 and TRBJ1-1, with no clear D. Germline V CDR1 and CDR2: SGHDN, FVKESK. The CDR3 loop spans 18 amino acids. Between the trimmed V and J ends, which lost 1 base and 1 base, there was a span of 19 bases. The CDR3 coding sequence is TGTGCCAGCAGCCAAGTACACCCGCCAGTCGGGAGGAACACTGAAGCTTTCTTT. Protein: CASSQVHPPVGRNTEAFF.

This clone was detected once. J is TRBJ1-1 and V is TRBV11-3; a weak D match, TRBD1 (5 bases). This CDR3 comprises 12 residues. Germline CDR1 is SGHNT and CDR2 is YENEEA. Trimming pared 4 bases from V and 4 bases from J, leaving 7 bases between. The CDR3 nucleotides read TGTGCCAGCAGCTCCGGGGGCACTGAAGCTTTCTTT. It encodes CASSSGGTEAFF.

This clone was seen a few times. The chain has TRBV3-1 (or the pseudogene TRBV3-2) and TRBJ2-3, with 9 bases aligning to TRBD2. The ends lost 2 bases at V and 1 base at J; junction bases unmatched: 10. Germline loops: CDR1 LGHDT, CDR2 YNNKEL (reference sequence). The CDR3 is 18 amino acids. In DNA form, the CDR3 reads TGTGCCAGCAGCCAACTGAGCTTGACTAGCGGAGGCACAGATACGCAGTATTTT. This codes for CASSQLSLTSGGTDTQYF.

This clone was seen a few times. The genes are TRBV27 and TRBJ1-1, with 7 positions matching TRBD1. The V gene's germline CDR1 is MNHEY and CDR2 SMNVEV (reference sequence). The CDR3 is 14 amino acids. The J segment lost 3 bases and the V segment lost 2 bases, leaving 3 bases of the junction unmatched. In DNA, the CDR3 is TGTGCCAGCAGTTTAGCGGGACAGTACACTGAAGCTTTCTTT. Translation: CASSLAGQYTEAFF.

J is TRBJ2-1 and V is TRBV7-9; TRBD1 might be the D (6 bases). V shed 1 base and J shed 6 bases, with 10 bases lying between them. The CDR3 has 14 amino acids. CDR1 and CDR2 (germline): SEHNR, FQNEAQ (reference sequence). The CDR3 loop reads CASSLGAQGNEQFF. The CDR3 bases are TGTGCCAGCAGCTTAGGAGCACAGGGCAATGAGCAGTTCTTC.

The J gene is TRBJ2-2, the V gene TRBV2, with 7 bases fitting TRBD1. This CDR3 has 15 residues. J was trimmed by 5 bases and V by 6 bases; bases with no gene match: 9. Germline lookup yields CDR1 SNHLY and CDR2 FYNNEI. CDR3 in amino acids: CASRRGQAYTGELFF. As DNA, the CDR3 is TGTGCCAGCAGAAGAGGACAGGCGTATACCGGGGAGCTGTTTTTT.

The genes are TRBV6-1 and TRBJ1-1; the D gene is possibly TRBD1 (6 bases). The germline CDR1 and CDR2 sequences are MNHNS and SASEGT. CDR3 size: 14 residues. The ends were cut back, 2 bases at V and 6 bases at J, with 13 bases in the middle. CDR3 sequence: CASSEWGLKPEAFF. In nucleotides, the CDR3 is TGTGCCAGCAGTGAATGGGGGCTTAAGCCTGAAGCTTTCTTT.